This T cell receptor beta chain was recovered during a study of shared clonotypes between healthy human individuals. About the study: Every donor yielded three CD4 naive, three CD4 memory, two CD8 naive and one CD8 memory plate.

Cells designated naive CD8 were CD45RO-negative and were positively selected for CCR7, with terminally differentiated effector memory CD45RA+ cells excluded. V gave up 6 bases and J gave up 4 bases, with 10 bases separating them. The germline gives CDR1 MNHEY, CDR2 SVGAGI. This CDR3 spans 13 amino acids. Remarks on this clone: Other DNA sequences in this sample translate to the same CDR3.

Sequencing used immunoSEQ multiplex PCR; TCRdb keeps in-frame clones, though not all of them. In the table there are approximately 650,000 clones, 95% of which are singletons. This TCR was sampled from a woman in her twenties or thirties in good health. The chain carries TRBV6-5 and TRBJ1-5; D is possibly TRBD1 (6 bases). The sample was naive CD8+ T cells sorted from blood. CDR3 sequence: CASSPTGNQPQHF. The CDR3 DNA is TGTGCCAGCAGCCCGACAGGTAATCAGCCCCAGCATTTT.